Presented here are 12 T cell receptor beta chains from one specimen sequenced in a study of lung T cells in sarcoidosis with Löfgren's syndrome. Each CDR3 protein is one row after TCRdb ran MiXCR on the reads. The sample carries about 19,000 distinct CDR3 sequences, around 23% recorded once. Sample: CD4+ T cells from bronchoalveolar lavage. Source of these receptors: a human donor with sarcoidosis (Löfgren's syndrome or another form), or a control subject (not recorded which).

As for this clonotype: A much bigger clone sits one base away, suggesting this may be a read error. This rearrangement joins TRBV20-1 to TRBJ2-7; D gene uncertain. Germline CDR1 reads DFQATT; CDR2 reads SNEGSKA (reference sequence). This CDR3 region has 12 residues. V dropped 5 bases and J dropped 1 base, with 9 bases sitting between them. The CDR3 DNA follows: TGCAGTGCTGTAACCCCGTCCTACGAGCAGTACTTC. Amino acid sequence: CSAVTPSYEQYF.

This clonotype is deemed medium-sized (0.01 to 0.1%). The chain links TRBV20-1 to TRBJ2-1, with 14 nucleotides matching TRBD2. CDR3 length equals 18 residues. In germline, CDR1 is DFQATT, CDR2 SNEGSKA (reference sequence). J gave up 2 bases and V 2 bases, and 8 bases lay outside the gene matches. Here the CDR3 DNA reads TGCAGTGCTAGATGGTTTGGGACTAGCGGGAGCGCCTACAATGAGCAGTTCTTC. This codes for CSARWFGTSGSAYNEQFF.

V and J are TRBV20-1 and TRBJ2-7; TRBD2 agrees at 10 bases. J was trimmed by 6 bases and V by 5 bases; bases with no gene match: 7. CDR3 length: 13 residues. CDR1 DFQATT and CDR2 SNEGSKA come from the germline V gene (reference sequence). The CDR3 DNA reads TGCAGTGCTCCACTAGCGGGAATCTCCGAGCAGTACTTC. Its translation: CSAPLAGISEQYF.

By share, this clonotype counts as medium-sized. Here the CDR3 DNA reads TGTGCCAGCAGCATCGACACGGGGAGTGGCTACACCTTC. Translating it yields CASSIDTGSGYTF. The chain couples TRBV7-2 to TRBJ1-2; D gene uncertain. Germline CDR1 reads SGHTA; CDR2 reads FQGNSA. V was clipped by 5 bases and J by 7 bases, with 14 bases between them. There are 13 residues in the CDR3.

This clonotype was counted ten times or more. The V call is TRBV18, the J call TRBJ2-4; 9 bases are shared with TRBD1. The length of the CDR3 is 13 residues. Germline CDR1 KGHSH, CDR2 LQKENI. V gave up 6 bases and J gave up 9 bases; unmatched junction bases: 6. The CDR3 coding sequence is TGTGCCAGCTCTACAGGGGGCCAGGGCATTCAGTACTTC. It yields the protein CASSTGGQGIQYF. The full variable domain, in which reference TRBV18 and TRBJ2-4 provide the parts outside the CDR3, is NAGVMQNPRHLVRRRGQEARLRCSPMKGHSHVYWYRQLPEEGLKFMVYLQKENIIDESGMPKERFSAEFPKEGPSILRIQQVVRGDSAAYFCASSTGGQGIQYFGAGTRLSVL.

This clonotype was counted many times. The CDR3 is CASSHGKPSGANVLTF. CDR3 nucleotide sequence: TGTGCCAGCAGCCACGGGAAGCCATCTGGGGCCAACGTCCTGACTTTC. This chain joins TRBV28 and TRBJ2-6, with D maybe TRBD2 (5 bases). Trimming took off 6 bases at V and 1 base at J, with 13 bases between the two ends. The germline gives CDR1 MDHEN, CDR2 SYDVKM. CDR3 length: 16 residues.

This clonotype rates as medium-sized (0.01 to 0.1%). The DNA of the CDR3 is TGTGCCAGCAGCCAGCCCTCAGGCTACGAGCAGTACTTC. It translates to CASSQPSGYEQYF. The chain combines TRBV4-2 with TRBJ2-7; no clear D gene. Between the trimmed V and J ends, which lost 3 bases and 3 bases, there was a span of 9 bases. Germline CDR1 LGHNA, CDR2 YNFKEQ. This CDR3 has 13 residues.

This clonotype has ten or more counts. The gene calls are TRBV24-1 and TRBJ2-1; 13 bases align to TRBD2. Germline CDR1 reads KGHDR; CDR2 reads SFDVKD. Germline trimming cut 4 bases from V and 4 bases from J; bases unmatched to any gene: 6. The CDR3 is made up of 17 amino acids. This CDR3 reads CATSDTGLAGNYNEQFF. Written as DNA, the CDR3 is TGTGCCACCAGTGACACGGGACTAGCGGGAAATTACAATGAGCAGTTCTTC.

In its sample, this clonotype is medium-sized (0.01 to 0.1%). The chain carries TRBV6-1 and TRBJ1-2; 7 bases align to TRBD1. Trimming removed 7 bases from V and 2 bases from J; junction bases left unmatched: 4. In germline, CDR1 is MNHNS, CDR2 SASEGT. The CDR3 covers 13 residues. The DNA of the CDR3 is TGTGCCAGCATGCCGGGACAGAACTATGGCTACACCTTC. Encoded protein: CASMPGQNYGYTF.

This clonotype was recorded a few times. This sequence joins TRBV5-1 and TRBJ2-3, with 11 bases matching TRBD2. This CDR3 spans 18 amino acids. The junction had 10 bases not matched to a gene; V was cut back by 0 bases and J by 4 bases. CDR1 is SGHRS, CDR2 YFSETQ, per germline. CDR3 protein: CASSLAWTSGYPADTQYF. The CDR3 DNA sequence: TGCGCCAGCAGCTTGGCCTGGACTAGCGGGTACCCCGCAGATACGCAGTATTTT.

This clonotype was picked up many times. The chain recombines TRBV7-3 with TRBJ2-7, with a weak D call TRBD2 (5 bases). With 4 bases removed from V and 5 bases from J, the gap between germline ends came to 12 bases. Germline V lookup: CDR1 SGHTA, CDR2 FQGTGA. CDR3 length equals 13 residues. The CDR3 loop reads CASSSDRRDEQYF. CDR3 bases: TGTGCCAGCAGCTCGGACCGGCGGGACGAGCAGTACTTC.

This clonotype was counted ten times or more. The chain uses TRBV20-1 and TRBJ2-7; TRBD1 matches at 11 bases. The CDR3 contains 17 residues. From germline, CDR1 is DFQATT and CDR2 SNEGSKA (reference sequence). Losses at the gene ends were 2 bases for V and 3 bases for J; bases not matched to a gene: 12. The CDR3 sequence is CSARPSGGTGGNYEQYF. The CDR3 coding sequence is TGCAGTGCTAGACCCTCGGGGGGGACAGGGGGGAACTACGAGCAGTACTTC.